This entry concerns a single TCR beta chain. Its antigen remains unknown. No infections or other immune events were documented during collection. The sample belongs to a study of identifying expanded T cells in peripheral blood. Overall study findings and caveats: Roughly 1.1 clones differed between technical replicates, versus approximately 16 and 20 over time. Approximately two-week clone count variance significantly increased as total template count grew.

Data came from immunoSEQ multiplex PCR; TCRdb stores just in-frame clones and leaves some out. The sample has over 85,000 clones, about 85% seen once. The TCR originated in a person between 18 and 75 years old in good health. Sequencing was carried out using blood.

CDR3: CASSEAIFRFEAFF. Here the CDR3 DNA reads TGTGCCAGCAGTGAAGCGATTTTTCGGTTTGAAGCTTTCTTT. The chain uses TRBV2 and TRBJ1-1; D unresolved. The CDR3 extends over 14 amino acids. Germline CDR1 reads SNHLY; CDR2 reads FYNNEI. Deletions cut 0 bases from V and 7 bases from J, with 12 bases between.